The present T cell receptor (beta chain) was sequenced within a study of T-cell memory formation after mild COVID-19. Study as a whole: TCR clusters mostly belonged to single donors. Study results and limitations: Among clones contracting day 15 to 85, CD4/CD8 was balanced, whereas later expanders leaned CD4+.

The CDR3 totals 13 residues. V lost 3 bases and J 6 bases, leaving 12 bases between the germline ends. CDR1 is MDHEN and CDR2 is SYDVKM in the germline V gene. Using its own MiXCR run on the 5' RACE reads, TCRdb lists one record per CDR3 protein. Of some 320,000 distinct CDR3 sequences detected, 15% to 20% appear once; the ten largest clones hold 20% to 25%. This clonotype was seen a few times. The antigen is unknown. The source of this sequence is a man aged 18 to 29 who had mild COVID-19 (a few samples of this study predate the infection). Cell type and time point are not known. Sequenced material: PBMCs or a T cell subset sorted from them (not recorded which). The rearrangement uses TRBV28 and TRBJ2-7; maybe TRBD1 (6 bases). CDR3 region: CASSFTQGLEQYV. Written as DNA, the CDR3 is TGTGCCAGCAGTTTTACACAGGGTCTCGAGCAGTACGTC.